This T cell receptor beta chain came from a study of blood T cell repertoires in COVID-19. Study-wide background: COVID-19 samples collected from the United States, Italy and Spain covered acute and convalescent phases.

Notes on this clone: Different DNA sequences within this sample yield the same CDR3.

Method: immunoSEQ multiplex PCR; TCRdb's copy keeps in-frame clones and lacks some. The sample has approximately 290,000 clones, 70% to 90% seen once. Participants, 18 to 89 years old, spanned under 25 US areas. Recovered status in Cohort 3 required two negative PCRs, clearance, or symptom resolution. Germline V gene sequence: CDR1 SGHRS, CDR2 YFSETQ. This CDR3 has 13 residues. Between the trimmed V and J ends, which lost 2 bases and 1 base, there was a span of 5 bases. The sample comprised PBMCs or T cells enriched from blood (not recorded which). V and J are TRBV5-1 and TRBJ2-3, with a weak D call TRBD1 (5 bases). The source is a woman aged 25 to 39 who had recovered from COVID-19. The CDR3 sequence is CASSLGGTDTQYF. The CDR3 bases are TGCGCCAGCAGCTTAGGGGGCACAGATACGCAGTATTTT.